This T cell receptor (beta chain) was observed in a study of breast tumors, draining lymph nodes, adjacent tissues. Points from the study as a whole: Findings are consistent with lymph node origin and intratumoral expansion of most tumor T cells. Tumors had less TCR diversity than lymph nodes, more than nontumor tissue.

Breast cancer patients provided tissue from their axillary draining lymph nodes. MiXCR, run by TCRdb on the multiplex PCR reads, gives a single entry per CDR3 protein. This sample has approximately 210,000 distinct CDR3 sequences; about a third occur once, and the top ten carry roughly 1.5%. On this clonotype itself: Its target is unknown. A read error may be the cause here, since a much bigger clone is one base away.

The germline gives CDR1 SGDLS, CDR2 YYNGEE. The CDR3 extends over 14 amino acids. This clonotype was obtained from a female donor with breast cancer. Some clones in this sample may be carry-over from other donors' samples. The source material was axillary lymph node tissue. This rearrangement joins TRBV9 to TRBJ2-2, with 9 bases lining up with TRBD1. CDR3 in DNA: TGTGCCAGCAGCCCGCGGGACAGGGCCGGGGAGCCGTTTTTT. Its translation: CASSPRDRAGEPFF.